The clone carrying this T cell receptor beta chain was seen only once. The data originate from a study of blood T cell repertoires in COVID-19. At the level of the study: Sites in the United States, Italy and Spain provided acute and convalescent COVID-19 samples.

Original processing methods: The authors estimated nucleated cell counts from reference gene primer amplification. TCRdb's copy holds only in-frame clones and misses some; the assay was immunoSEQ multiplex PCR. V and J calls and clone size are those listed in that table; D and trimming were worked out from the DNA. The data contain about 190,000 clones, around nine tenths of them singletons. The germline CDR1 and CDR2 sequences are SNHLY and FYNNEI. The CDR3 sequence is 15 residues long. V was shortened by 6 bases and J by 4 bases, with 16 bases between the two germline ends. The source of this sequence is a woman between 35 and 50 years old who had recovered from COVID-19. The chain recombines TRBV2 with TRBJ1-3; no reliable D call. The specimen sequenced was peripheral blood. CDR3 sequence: CASRVTVTQGNTIYF. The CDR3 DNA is TGTGCCAGCAGAGTTACAGTCACTCAGGGAAACACCATATATTTT.